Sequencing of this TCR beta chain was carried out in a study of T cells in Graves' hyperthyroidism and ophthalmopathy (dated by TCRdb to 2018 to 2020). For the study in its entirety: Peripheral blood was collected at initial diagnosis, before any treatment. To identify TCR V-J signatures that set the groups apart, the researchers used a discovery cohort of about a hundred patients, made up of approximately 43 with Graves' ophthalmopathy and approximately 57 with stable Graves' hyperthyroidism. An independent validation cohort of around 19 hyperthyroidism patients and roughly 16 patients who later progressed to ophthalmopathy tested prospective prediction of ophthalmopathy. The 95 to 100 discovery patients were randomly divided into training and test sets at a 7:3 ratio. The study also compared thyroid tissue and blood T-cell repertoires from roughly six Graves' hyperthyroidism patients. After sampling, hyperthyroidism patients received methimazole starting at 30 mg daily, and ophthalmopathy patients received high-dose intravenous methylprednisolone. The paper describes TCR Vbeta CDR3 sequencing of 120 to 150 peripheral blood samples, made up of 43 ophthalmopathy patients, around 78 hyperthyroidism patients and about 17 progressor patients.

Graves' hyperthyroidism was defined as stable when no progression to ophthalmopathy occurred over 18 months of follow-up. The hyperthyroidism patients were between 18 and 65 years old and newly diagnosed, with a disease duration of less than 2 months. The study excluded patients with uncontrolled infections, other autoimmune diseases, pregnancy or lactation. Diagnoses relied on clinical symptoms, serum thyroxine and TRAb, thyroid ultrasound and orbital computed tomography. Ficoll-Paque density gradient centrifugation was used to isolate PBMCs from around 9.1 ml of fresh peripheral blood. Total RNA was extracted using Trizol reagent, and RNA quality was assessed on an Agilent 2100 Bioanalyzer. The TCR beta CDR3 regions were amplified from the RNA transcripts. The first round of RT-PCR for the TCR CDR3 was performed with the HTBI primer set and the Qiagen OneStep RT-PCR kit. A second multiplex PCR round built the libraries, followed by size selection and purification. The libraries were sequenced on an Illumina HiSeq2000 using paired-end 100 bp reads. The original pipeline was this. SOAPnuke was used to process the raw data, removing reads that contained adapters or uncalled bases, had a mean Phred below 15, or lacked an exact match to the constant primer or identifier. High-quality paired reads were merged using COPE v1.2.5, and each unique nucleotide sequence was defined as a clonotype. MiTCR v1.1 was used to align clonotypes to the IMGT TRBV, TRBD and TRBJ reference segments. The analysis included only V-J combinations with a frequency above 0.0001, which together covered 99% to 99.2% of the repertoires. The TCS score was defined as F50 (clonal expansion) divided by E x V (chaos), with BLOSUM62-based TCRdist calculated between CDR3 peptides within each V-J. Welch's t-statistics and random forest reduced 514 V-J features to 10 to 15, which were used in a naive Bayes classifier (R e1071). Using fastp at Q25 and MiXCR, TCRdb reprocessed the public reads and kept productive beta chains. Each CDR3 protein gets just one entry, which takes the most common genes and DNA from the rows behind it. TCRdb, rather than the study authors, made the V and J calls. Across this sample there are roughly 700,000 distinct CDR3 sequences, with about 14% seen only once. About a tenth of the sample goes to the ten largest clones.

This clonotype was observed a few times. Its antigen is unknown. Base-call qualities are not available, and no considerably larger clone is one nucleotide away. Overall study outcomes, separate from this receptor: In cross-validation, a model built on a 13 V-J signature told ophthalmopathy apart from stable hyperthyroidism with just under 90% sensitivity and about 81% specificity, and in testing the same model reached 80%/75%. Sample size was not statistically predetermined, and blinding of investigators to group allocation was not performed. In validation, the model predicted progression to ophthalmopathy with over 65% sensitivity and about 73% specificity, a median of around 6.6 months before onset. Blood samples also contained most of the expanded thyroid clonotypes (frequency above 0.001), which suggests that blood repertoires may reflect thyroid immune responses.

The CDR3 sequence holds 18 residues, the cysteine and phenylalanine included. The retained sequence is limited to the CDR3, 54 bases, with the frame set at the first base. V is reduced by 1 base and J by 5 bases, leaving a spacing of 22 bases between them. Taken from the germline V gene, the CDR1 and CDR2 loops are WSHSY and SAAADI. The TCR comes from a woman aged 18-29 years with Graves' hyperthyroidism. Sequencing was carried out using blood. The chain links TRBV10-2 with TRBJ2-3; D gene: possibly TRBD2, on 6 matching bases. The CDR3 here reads CASSEWGRSGRSGDTQYF. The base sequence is TGCGCCAGCAGTGAGTGGGGGAGGAGCGGCCGGTCGGGAGATACGCAGTATTTT.